This T cell receptor beta chain was sequenced in a study of patients and donors after allogeneic stem cell transplantation. TCRdb itself ran the RT-PCR reads through MiXCR, one entry per CDR3 protein. Of about 410,000 distinct CDR3 sequences in the sample, around 16% were seen once. Sequenced sample: blood, either unsorted or a sorted T cell fraction (not recorded which). The clonotype was recovered from a human donor who was either an allogeneic HSCT recipient or a stem cell or donor lymphocyte infusion donor (not recorded which). It is not recorded whose cells these are; they may come from a transplant donor.

The CDR3 loop is CSARDAGWETQYF. The CDR3 DNA reads TGCAGTGCGCGAGACGCGGGATGGGAGACCCAGTACTTC. The rearrangement links TRBV20-1 to TRBJ2-5; TRBD2 might be the D (6 bases). Germline V lookup: CDR1 DFQATT, CDR2 SNEGSKA (reference sequence). The CDR3 extends over 13 amino acids. V was pared by 6 bases and J by 5 bases, with 16 bases between.